A single sample gave rise to the 17 T cell receptor beta chains below, sequenced in a study of blood T cell repertoires in COVID-19. Generated by immunoSEQ multiplex PCR, the TCRdb table keeps only in-frame clones and is missing some. The sample holds 200,000 to 250,000 clones; roughly 88% are singletons and the top ten take around an eighth. Sequenced input: peripheral blood. Every receptor here comes from a man older than 75 with acute or convalescent COVID-19.

This rearrangement joins TRBV28 to TRBJ1-3; maybe TRBD1 (5 bases). Between the trimmed V and J ends, which lost 1 base and 1 base, there was a span of 8 bases. There are 15 residues in the CDR3. Germline lookup yields CDR1 MDHEN and CDR2 SYDVKM. The CDR3: CASSLYPGSGNTIYF. The CDR3, as DNA: TGTGCCAGCAGTTTATATCCAGGGTCTGGAAACACCATATATTTT.

The genes are TRBV6-5 and TRBJ2-1; TRBD2 is a possible D gene (5 bases). Germline-derived CDR1 and CDR2 are MNHEY and SVGAGI. With 2 bases removed from V and 4 bases from J, the gap between germline ends came to 12 bases. CDR3 length: 15 amino acids. The chain's CDR3 is CASSYEGTDYNEQFF. In DNA form, the CDR3 reads TGTGCCAGCAGTTACGAGGGAACGGATTACAATGAGCAGTTCTTC.

This clone was observed once. V gene TRBV28 combines with J gene TRBJ2-7, with a possible D match to TRBD2 (6 bases). This CDR3 is 15 amino acids long. Germline V gene sequence: CDR1 MDHEN, CDR2 SYDVKM. The V end was cut by 4 bases, the J end by 0 bases, with 13 bases between. In nucleotides, the CDR3 is TGTGCCAGCAGTTCCGGACTGACTAGCTCCTACGAGCAGTACTTC. Translated, it gives CASSSGLTSSYEQYF.

V gene TRBV14 combines with J gene TRBJ2-5; D call uncertain. The CDR3 totals 14 residues. CDR1 and CDR2 (germline): SGHDN, FVKESK. V gave up 3 bases and J gave up 3 bases, with 11 bases separating them. CDR3 loop: CASSHRDAEETQYF. The CDR3 DNA reads TGTGCCAGCAGCCACCGAGATGCTGAAGAGACCCAGTACTTC.

The rearrangement uses TRBV19 and TRBJ2-2, with TRBD1 matching over 7 bases. Germline assignment: CDR1 LNHDA and CDR2 SQIVND (reference sequence). V gave up 6 bases and J gave up 6 bases; unmatched junction bases: 7. This CDR3 comprises 14 residues. CDR3 nucleotide sequence: TGTGCCAGTAGGGTGGACAGGTGGGCCGGGGAGCTGTTTTTT. As protein: CASRVDRWAGELFF. Together with reference TRBV19 and TRBJ2-2, the CDR3 gives the full variable domain: DGGITQSPKYLFRKEGQNVTLSCEQNLNHDAMYWYRQDPGQGLRLIYYSQIVNDFQKGDIAEGYSVSREKKESFPLTVTSAQKNPTAFYLCASRVDRWAGELFFGEGSRLTVL.

The table lists this clone with a few counts. The chain couples TRBV7-9 to TRBJ2-2, with 11 bases that match TRBD2. The CDR3 totals 19 residues. With V trimmed by 4 bases and J by 0 bases, 10 bases remained unmatched. The germline V gene has CDR1 SEHNR and CDR2 FQNEAQ (reference sequence). The CDR3 is CASSYPGLAGGPNTGELFF. The CDR3 DNA reads as TGTGCCAGCAGCTACCCAGGGCTAGCGGGGGGACCGAACACCGGGGAGCTGTTTTTT.

The CDR3 DNA reads TGTGCCAGTAGTATACCCCCGGATCAGCCCCAGCATTTT. Translated, it gives CASSIPPDQPQHF. The chain has TRBV19 and TRBJ1-5, with no clear D. Per the germline V gene, CDR1 is LNHDA and CDR2 is SQIVND (reference sequence). CDR3 length equals 13 residues. With 2 bases removed from V and 5 bases from J, the gap between germline ends came to 7 bases.

The chain links TRBV7-9 to TRBJ2-1; 8 nucleotides match TRBD2. Germline V CDR1 and CDR2: SEHNR, FQNEAQ (reference sequence). After removal of 5 bases from V and 7 bases from J, the junction contained 19 bases not matched to a gene. This CDR3 spans 18 amino acids. For the CDR3, the DNA is TGTGCCAGCAGCCAGAACAAGGGCGGGGTAGCGGGGTGGAATGAGCAGTTCTTC. This translates into CASSQNKGGVAGWNEQFF.

This clone is a singleton in its sample. V gene TRBV2 combines with J gene TRBJ2-5; no reliable D call. CDR3 length: 14 amino acids. The germline CDR1 and CDR2 sequences are SNHLY and FYNNEI. V lost 0 bases to trimming and J lost 4 bases, with 9 bases between them. The CDR3 bases are TGTGCCAGCAGTGAAGCGCTTGGGCGAGAGACCCAGTACTTC. It yields the protein CASSEALGRETQYF.

This clone has a single count. The rearrangement joins TRBV28 to TRBJ2-5; a possible D gene is TRBD1 (6 bases). The germline V gene encodes CDR1 MDHEN and CDR2 SYDVKM. V lost 7 bases, J lost 5 bases, and 17 bases lay in between. The CDR3 length is 14 residues. The CDR3 sequence is CASTGATGRETQYF. CDR3 sequence (DNA): TGTGCCAGCACTGGGGCTACAGGGCGCGAGACCCAGTACTTC.

This chain uses TRBV7-2 with TRBJ2-3, with 9 bases identical to TRBD2. The CDR3 consists of 16 residues. V shed 5 bases, J shed 0 bases, and the junction held 6 bases outside the gene matches. CDR1 SGHTA and CDR2 FQGNSA come from the germline V gene. In DNA, the CDR3 is TGTGCCAGCAGCACTCTAGCGGGGATTAGCACAGATACGCAGTATTTT. The encoded protein is CASSTLAGISTDTQYF.

The rearrangement joins TRBV5-5 to TRBJ2-7; possibly TRBD2 for D (6 bases). Trimming took off 0 bases at V and 0 bases at J, with 13 bases between the two ends. Per germline, CDR1 SGHKS and CDR2 YYEKEE (reference sequence). This CDR3 has 16 residues. The CDR3 DNA follows: TGTGCCAGCAGCTTGGCGGGGGTTCAGAGCTCCTACGAGCAGTACTTC. Residues: CASSLAGVQSSYEQYF.

Details on this clone: Sequence at one end of the junction differs from germline and may be a read error. This chain links TRBV28 with TRBJ2-7; TRBD1 might be the D (6 bases). CDR3 length: 16 amino acids. The germline CDR1 and CDR2 sequences are MDHEN and SYDVKM. CDR3 DNA: TGTGCCAGCAGTTCCCATAAACAGGGAAGCTCCCACGAGCAGTACTTC. Amino acids: CASSSHKQGSSHEQYF.

The V call is TRBV7-9, the J call TRBJ2-2; 9 bases align to TRBD1. The V gene end was trimmed by 5 bases and the J gene end by 4 bases; junction bases not matched to a gene: 5. Germline loops: CDR1 SEHNR, CDR2 FQNEAQ (reference sequence). The CDR3 has 15 amino acids. Here the CDR3 DNA reads TGTGCCAGCAGCCGTACAGGGGGCATCACCGGGGAGCTGTTTTTT. This encodes CASSRTGGITGELFF.

The rearrangement uses TRBV5-1 and TRBJ1-5, with 8 bases identical to TRBD1. CDR3 length: 16 residues. Germline CDR1 SGHRS, CDR2 YFSETQ. The V and J ends lost 4 bases and 3 bases, in that order; junction bases with no gene match: 9. The CDR3 here is CASSEGTGGANQPQHF. The CDR3 region has the DNA TGCGCCAGCAGCGAGGGGACAGGCGGCGCCAATCAGCCCCAGCATTTT. Based on the CDR3 plus reference TRBV5-1 and TRBJ1-5, the full variable domain is KAGVTQTPRYLIKTRGQQVTLSCSPISGHRSVSWYQQTPGQGLQFLFEYFSETQRNKGNFPGRFSGRQFSNSRSEMNVSTLELGDSALYLCASSEGTGGANQPQHFGDGTRLSIL.

The genes are TRBV18 and TRBJ2-7, with 9 bases fitting TRBD2. The CDR3 is 16 amino acids. Germline CDR1 and CDR2: KGHSH and LQKENI. With V trimmed by 6 bases and J by 4 bases, 13 bases remained unmatched. CDR3 sequence: CASSRSQVAGVYEQYF. The CDR3 nucleotides read TGTGCCAGCTCTCGATCCCAGGTAGCGGGGGTTTACGAGCAGTACTTC.

V usage is TRBV18 and J usage is TRBJ1-1, with TRBD1 matching over 10 bases. The CDR3 extends over 13 amino acids. V dropped 6 bases and J dropped 6; count of bases not matched to a gene: 4. Per germline, CDR1 KGHSH and CDR2 LQKENI. The CDR3 bases are TGTGCCAGCTCCTATGGGACAGGGGCTGAAGCTTTCTTT. Its protein product is CASSYGTGAEAFF.